Listed below are T cell receptor beta chains from one sample, sequenced in a study of blood T cell repertoires in COVID-19. Data came from immunoSEQ multiplex PCR; TCRdb stores just in-frame clones and leaves some out. Of under 350,000 clones listed, around 84% are singletons. Source material: PBMCs or T cells enriched from blood (not recorded which). The receptors shown here come from a man aged 25 to 45 who had recovered from COVID-19. CDR3s include the opening cysteine and the closing phenylalanine or tryptophan. D genes are given only for firm matches. Only part of the rows carry a size: once, few, many, or a class if the clone is expanded.

TRBJ1-1 TRBV9 few TRBD1 TGTGCCAGCAGCGCCCGACAGGGCGGCAACACTGAAGCTTTCTTT CASSARQGGNTEAFF
TRBJ2-3 TRBV7-9 . . TGTGCCAGCAGCGCCGGTGATACGCAGTATTTT CASSAGDTQYF
TRBJ1-5 TRBV6-1 . TRBD1 TGTGCCATCGCACAGGGGAACGCGAATCAGCCCCAGCATTTT CAIAQGNANQPQHF
TRBJ1-4 TRBV7-9 . . TGTGCCAGCAGCCCCGGAGGGGCAACTAATGAAAAACTGTTTTTT CASSPGGATNEKLFF
TRBJ2-1 TRBV27 . TRBD1 TGTGCCAGCAGTTTACTCCCGGGACAGGGAAATGAGCAGTTCTTC CASSLLPGQGNEQFF
TRBJ2-1 TRBV24-1 . . TGTGCCACCTCGGGTAGGGCAGGGGCCTACAATGAGCAGTTCTTC CATSGRAGAYNEQFF
TRBJ2-2 TRBV10-1 . . TGCGCCAGCAGTGAGTCTACAGCTACCCCGAACACCGGGGAGCTGTTTTTT CASSESTATPNTGELFF
TRBJ1-5 TRBV28 . TRBD1 TGTGCCAGCAGTTTGCACAGGGGACAGCAGCCCCAGCATTTT CASSLHRGQQPQHF
TRBJ2-5 TRBV9 once TRBD2 TGTGCCAGCAGCGTACGGACTAGTGCAGAGACCCAGTACTTC CASSVRTSAETQYF
TRBJ2-3 TRBV6-5 . . TGTGCCAGCAGGGAGACTGGAAGCACAGATACGCAGTATTTT CASRETGSTDTQYF
TRBJ1-6 TRBV10-3 once . TGTGCCATCAGTGAGTCTCTAGGACAGCGTTATAATTCACCCCTCCACTTT CAISESLGQRYNSPLHF
TRBJ2-1 TRBV30 . . TGTGCCTGGAGCGGACTATACCTCTACAATGAGCAGTTCTTC CAWSGLYLYNEQFF
TRBJ2-3 TRBV7-6 once . TGTGCCAGCAGCTTAACACTCCCCCGGGGGACGGGCACAGATACGCAGTATTTT CASSLTLPRGTGTDTQYF
TRBJ2-3 TRBV6-1 . TRBD2 TGTGCCAGCAGTGAAACGCTAGCGGGATCAGATACGCAGTATTTT CASSETLAGSDTQYF
TRBJ2-3 TRBV6-4 . TRBD2 TGTGCCAGCTCCCGACTAGCGGGAGAGGCAGATACGCAGTATTTT CASSRLAGEADTQYF
TRBJ2-1 TRBV27 once . TGTGCCAGCAGTAGGACAGTGAGGAATGAGCAGTTCTTC CASSRTVRNEQFF
TRBJ1-1 TRBV7-9 . . TGTGCCAGCAGCTTGAGCTCTATTTCCGCCACTGAAGCTTTCTTT CASSLSSISATEAFF
TRBJ1-1 TRBV11-2 . . TGTGCCAGCAGGGTCGGGACTGAAGCTTTCTTT CASRVGTEAFF
TRBJ1-1 TRBV19 . . TGTGCCTGCAGCCCGTGGGGGGGAAACACTGAAGCTTTCTTT CACSPWGGNTEAFF
TRBJ2-6 TRBV7-9 . TRBD2 TGTGCCAGCAGTCCCGGGACTAGCGCCAACGTCCTGACTTTC CASSPGTSANVLTF
TRBJ1-1 TRBV9 . TRBD1 TGTGCCAGCAGCGTCACCGGGACAGGTGGAAGAGCTTTCTTT CASSVTGTGGRAFF
TRBJ2-7 TRBV7-6 . . TGTGCCAGCAGCTGGGGGGAGTCCTCCTACGAGCAGTACTTC CASSWGESSYEQYF
TRBJ2-1 TRBV7-2 . TRBD2 TGTGCCAGCAGCTCACTAGCGGGAGGTATCAATGAGCAGTTCTTC CASSSLAGGINEQFF
TRBJ1-2 TRBV11-2 . . TGTGCCAGCAGCTTAGAATACTACGGCTACACCTTC CASSLEYYGYTF
TRBJ2-2 TRBV5-1 few TRBD1 TGCGCCAGCAGCTTGAACAGGGGCGGTACCGGGGAGCTGTTTTTT CASSLNRGGTGELFF
TRBJ1-4 TRBV2 . TRBD1 TGTGCCAGCAGGGGACAGGGGAAAGGTGAAAAACTGTTTTTT CASRGQGKGEKLFF
TRBJ2-7 TRBV3-1/TRBV3-2 . TRBD2 TGTGCCAGCAGCCCAACACTAGCGGGGCGGCAGTACGAGCAGTACTTC CASSPTLAGRQYEQYF
TRBJ1-2 TRBV19 . . TGTGCCAGTAGTATATCGTCGGGGAACTATGGCTACACCTTC CASSISSGNYGYTF
TRBJ2-5 TRBV7-8 . TRBD1 TGTGCCAGCGGTGGACAGGTCCTTGGGACCCAGTACTTC CASGGQVLGTQYF
TRBJ1-2 TRBV11-1 . . TGTGCCAGCAGCTTAGAAGGGGTCTATGGCTACACCTTC CASSLEGVYGYTF
TRBJ1-1 TRBV2 . TRBD1 TGTGCCAGCAGGGGGACAGGAAAGCTTGAAGCTTTCTTT CASRGTGKLEAFF
TRBJ1-3 TRBV6-6 once . TGTGCCAGCAGTTACAGGGTGGTTGAGGGCGAAAACACCATATATTTT CASSYRVVEGENTIYF
TRBJ1-5 TRBV5-1 once . TGCGCCAGCAGCTTGTCGTCAGGTTCCCATCAGCCCCAGCATTTT CASSLSSGSHQPQHF
TRBJ1-2 TRBV28 . . TGTGCCAGCAGGCACGGGGGGCAGGACGCTAACTATGGCTACACCTTC CASRHGGQDANYGYTF
TRBJ2-1 TRBV19 . . TGTGCCAGTAGCGGACTGGACAATGAGCAGTTCTTC CASSGLDNEQFF
TRBJ1-2 TRBV29-1 few . TGCAGCGTTGAATCCTACATGGAGCCCTCATTC CSVESYMEPSF
TRBJ2-5 TRBV7-9 . TRBD1 TGTGCCAGCAGCCAGGACAGGGGTCAAGAGACCCAGTACTTC CASSQDRGQETQYF
TRBJ2-1 TRBV24-1 . . TGTGCCACCAGTGATCCCCTTAGCGGAGGGGCTACACGGGACTACAATGAGCAGTTCTTC CATSDPLSGGATRDYNEQFF
TRBJ2-2 TRBV28 . . TGTGCCAGCAGCACCACACGGAACACCGGGGAGCTGTTTTTT CASSTTRNTGELFF
TRBJ2-3 TRBV6-5 . . TGTGCCAGCAGTTTAGGACTGACAGATACGCAGTATTTT CASSLGLTDTQYF
TRBJ1-2 TRBV29-1 . . TGCAGCGTTGTTTCGGGGGACTATGGCTACACCTTC CSVVSGDYGYTF